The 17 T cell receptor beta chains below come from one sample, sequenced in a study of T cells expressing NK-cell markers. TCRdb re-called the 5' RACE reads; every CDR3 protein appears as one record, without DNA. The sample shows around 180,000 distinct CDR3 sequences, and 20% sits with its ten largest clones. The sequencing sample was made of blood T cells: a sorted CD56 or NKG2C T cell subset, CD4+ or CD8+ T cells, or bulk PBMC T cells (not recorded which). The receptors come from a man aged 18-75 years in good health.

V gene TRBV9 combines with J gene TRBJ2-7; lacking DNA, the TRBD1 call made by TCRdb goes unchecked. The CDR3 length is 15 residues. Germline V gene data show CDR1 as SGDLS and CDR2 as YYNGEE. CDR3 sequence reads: CASSVGQGVSYEQYF.

CDR3 residues: CASSQSSQGLYGYTF. The chain is built from TRBV3-1 and TRBJ1-2. Germline values: CDR1 LGHDT, CDR2 YNNKEL (reference sequence). This CDR3 comprises 15 residues. Filled out from reference TRBV3-1 and TRBJ1-2, the complete variable domain reads DTAVSQTPKYLVTQMGNDKSIKCEQNLGHDTMYWYKQDSKKFLKIMFSYNNKELIINETVPNRFSPKSPDKAHLNLHINSLELGDSAVYFCASSQSSQGLYGYTFGSGTRLTVV.

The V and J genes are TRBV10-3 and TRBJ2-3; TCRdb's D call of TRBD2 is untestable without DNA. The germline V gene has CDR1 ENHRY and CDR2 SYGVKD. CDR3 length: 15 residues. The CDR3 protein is CAISDPSGDTDTQYF.

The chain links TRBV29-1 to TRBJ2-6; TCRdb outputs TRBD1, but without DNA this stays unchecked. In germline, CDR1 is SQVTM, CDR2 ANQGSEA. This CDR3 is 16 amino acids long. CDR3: CSVEGLGGTGANVLTF. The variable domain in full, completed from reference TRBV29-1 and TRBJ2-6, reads SAVISQKPSRDICQRGTSLTIQCQVDSQVTMMFWYRQQPGQSLTLIATANQGSEATYESGFVIDKFPISRPNLTFSTLTVSNMSPEDSSIYLCSVEGLGGTGANVLTFGAGSRLTVL.

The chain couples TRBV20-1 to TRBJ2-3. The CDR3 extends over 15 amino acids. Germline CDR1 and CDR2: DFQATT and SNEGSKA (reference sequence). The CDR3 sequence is CSARDASGSTDTQYF.

The chain's CDR3 is CASSYSAGLQISYEQYF. V is TRBV6-5 and J is TRBJ2-7; TCRdb's D gene call, TRBD2, goes unchecked for lack of DNA. CDR1 and CDR2 from the germline V gene are MNHEY and SVGAGI. CDR3 length: 17 residues.

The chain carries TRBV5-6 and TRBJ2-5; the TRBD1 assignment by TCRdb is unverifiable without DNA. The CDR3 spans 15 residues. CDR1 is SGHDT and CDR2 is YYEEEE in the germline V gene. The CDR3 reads CASSLPGTEQETQYF.

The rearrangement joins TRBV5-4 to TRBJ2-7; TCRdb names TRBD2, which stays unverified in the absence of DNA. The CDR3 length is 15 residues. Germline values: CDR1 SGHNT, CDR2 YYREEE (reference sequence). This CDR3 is CASSLRTGPSYEQYF. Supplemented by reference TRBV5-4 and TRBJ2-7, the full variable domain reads ETGVTQSPTHLIKTRGQQVTLRCSSQSGHNTVSWYQQALGQGPQFIFQYYREEENGRGNFPPRFSGLQFPNYSSELNVNALELDDSALYLCASSLRTGPSYEQYFGPGTRLTVT.

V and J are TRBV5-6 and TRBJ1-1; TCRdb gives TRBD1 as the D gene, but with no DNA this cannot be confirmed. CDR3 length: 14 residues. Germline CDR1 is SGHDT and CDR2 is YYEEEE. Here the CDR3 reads CASSLIPGSTEAFF.

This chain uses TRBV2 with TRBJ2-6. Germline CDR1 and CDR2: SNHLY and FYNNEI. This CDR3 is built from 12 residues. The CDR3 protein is CASWSGANVLTF.

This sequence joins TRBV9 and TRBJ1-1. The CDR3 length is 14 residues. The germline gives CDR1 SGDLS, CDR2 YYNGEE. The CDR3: CASSVDVMNTEAFF.

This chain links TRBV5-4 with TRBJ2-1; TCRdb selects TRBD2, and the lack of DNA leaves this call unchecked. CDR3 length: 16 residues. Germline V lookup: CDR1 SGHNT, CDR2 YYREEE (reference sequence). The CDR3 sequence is CASSFSSGALGNEQFF.

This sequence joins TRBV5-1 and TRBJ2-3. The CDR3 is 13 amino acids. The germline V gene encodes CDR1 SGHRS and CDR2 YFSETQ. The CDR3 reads CASSLVGTDTQYF.

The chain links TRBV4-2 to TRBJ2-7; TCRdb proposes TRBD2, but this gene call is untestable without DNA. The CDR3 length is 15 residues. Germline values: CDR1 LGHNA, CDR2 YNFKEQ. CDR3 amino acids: CASSQSDLVAGEQYF.

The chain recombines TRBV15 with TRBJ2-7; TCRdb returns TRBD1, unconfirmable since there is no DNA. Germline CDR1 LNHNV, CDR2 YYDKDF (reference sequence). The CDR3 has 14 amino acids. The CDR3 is CATSSDRVLYEQYF.

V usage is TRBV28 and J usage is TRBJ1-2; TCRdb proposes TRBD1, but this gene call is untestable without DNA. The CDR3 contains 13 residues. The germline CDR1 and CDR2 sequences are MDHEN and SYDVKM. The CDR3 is CASRGGGGMGYTF.

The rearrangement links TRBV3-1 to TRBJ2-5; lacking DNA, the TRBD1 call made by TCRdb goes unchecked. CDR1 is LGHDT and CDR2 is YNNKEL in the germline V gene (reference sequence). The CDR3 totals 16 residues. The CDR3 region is CASSPRDRERGETQYF.